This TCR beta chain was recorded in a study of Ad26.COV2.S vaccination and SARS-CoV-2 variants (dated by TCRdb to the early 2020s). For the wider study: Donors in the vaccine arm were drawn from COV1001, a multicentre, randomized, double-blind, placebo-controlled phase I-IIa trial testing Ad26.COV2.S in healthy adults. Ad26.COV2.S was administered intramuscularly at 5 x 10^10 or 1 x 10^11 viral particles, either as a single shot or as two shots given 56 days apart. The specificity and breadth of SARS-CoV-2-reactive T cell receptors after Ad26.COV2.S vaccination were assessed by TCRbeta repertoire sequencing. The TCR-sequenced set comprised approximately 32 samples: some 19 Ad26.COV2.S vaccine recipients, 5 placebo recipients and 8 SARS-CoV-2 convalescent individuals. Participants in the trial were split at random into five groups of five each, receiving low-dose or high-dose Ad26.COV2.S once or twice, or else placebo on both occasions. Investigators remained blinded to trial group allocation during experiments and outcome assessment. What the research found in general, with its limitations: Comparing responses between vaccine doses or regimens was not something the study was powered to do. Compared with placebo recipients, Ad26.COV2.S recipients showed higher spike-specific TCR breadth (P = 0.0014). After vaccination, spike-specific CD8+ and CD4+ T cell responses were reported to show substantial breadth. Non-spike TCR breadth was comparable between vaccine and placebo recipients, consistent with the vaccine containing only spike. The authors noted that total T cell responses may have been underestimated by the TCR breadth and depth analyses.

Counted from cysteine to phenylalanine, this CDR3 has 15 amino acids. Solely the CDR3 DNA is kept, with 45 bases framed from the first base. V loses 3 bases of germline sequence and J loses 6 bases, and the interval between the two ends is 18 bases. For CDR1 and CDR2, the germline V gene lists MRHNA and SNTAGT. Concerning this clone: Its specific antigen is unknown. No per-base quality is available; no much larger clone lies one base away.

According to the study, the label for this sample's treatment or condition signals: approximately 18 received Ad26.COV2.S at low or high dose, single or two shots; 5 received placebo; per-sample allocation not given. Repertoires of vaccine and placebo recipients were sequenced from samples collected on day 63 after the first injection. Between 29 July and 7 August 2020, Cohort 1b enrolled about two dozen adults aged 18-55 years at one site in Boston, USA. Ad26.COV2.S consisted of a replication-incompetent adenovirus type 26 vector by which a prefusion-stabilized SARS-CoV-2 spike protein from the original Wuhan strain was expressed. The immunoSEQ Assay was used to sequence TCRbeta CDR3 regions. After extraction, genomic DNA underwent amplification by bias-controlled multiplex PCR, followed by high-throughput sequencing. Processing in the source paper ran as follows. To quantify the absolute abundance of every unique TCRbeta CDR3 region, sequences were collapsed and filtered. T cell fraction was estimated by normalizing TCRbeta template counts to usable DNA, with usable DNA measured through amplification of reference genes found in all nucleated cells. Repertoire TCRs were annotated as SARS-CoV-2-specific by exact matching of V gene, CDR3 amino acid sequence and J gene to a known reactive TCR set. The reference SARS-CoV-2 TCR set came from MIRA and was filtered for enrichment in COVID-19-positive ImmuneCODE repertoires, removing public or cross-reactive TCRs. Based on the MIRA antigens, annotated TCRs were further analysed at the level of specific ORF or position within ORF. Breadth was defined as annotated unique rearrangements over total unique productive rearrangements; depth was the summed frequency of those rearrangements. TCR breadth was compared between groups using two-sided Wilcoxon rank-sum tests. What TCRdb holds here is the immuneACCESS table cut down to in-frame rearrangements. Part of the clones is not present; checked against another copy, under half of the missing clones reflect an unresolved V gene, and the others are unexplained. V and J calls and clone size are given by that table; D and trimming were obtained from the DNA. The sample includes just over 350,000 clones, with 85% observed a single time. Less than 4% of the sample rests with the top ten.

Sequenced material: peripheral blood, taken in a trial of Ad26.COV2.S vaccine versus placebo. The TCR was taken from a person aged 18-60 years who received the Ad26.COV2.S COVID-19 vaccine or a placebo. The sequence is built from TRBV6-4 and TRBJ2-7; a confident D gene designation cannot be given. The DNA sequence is TGTGCCAGCAGTGAAGTTAGGCCCCAAGTCGGCGAGCAGTACTTC. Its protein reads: CASSEVRPQVGEQYF.